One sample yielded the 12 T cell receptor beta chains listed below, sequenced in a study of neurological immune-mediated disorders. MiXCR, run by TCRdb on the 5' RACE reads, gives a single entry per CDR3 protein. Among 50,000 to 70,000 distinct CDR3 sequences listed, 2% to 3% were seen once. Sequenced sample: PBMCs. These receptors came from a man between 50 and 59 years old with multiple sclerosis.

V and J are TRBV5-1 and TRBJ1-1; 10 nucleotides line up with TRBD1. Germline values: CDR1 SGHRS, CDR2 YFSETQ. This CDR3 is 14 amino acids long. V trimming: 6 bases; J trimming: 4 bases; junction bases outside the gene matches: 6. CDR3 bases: TGCGCCAGCACCCTGACAGGGGGCATCACTGAAGCTTTCTTT. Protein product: CASTLTGGITEAFF.

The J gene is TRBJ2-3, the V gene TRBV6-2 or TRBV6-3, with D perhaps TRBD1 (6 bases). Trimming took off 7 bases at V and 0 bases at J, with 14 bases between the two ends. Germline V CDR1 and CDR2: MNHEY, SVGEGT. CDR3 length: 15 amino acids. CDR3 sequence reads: CASISKGHSTDTQYF. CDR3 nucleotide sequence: TGTGCCAGCATTTCTAAGGGACATAGCACAGATACGCAGTATTTT.

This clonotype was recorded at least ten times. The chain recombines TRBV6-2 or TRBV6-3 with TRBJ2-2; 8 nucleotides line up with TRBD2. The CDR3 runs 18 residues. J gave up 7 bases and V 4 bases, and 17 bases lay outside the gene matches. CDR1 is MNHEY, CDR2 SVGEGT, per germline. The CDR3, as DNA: TGTGCCAGCAGTTCGACTCTAGCGGGCCGGAGAAAGGGCGGGGAGCTGTTTTTT. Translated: CASSSTLAGRRKGGELFF.

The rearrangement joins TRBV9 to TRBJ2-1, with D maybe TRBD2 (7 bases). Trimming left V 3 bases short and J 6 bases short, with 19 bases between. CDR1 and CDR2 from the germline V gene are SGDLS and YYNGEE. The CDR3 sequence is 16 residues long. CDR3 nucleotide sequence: TGTGCCAGCAGCGCTCTCGGAGGGGGGGCCATCAATGAGCAGTTCTTC. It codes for CASSALGGGAINEQFF.

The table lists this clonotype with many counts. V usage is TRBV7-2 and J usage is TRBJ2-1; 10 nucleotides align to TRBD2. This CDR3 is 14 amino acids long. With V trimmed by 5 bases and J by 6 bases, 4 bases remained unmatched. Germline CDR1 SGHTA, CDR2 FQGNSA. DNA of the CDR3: TGTGCCAGCAGCCAGCGGGGGGGCGGCAATGAGCAGTTCTTC. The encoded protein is CASSQRGGGNEQFF.

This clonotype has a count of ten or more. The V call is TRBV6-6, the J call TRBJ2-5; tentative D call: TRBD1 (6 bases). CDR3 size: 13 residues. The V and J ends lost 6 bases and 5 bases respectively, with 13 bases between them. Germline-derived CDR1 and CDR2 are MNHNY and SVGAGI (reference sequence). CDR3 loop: CASSGDRLETQYF. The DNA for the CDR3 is TGTGCCAGCAGCGGTGACAGGTTGGAGACCCAGTACTTC.

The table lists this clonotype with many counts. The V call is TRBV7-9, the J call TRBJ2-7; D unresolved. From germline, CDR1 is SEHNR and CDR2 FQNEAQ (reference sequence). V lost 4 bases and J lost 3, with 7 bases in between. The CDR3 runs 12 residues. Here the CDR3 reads CASSWVGYEQYF. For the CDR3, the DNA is TGTGCCAGCAGCTGGGTAGGCTACGAGCAGTACTTC.

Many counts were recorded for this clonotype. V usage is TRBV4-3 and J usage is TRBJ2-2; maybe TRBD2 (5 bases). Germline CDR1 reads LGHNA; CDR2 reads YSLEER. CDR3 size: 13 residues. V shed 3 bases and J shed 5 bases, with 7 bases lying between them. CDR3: CASSHGETGELFF. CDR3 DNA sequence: TGCGCCAGCAGCCACGGGGAGACCGGGGAGCTGTTTTTT.

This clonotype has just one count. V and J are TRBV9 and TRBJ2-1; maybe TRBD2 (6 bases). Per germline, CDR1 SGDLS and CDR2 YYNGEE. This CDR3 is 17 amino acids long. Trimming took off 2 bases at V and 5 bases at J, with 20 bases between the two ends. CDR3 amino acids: CASSVETRGVFHNEQFF. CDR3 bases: TGTGCCAGCAGCGTGGAGACTAGAGGAGTCTTCCACAATGAGCAGTTCTTC.

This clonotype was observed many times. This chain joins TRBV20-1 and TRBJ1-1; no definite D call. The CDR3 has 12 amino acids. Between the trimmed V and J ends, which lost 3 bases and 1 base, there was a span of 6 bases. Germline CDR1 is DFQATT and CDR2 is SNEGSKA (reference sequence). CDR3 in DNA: TGCAGTGCTAGTCGGGAGAACACTGAAGCTTTCTTT. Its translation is CSASRENTEAFF.

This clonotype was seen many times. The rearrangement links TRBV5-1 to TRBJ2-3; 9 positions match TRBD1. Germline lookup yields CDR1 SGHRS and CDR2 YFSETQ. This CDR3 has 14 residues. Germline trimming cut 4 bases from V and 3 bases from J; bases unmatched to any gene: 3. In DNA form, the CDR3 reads TGCGCCAGCAGCCCGGGACAGGGAACAGATACGCAGTATTTT. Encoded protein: CASSPGQGTDTQYF.

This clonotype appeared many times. CDR3 nucleotide sequence: TGCAGTGCTGGACAGTCTATGAACACTGAAGCTTTCTTT. Translated, it gives CSAGQSMNTEAFF. J is TRBJ1-1 and V is TRBV20-1, with a possible D match to TRBD1 (6 bases). With 5 bases removed from V and 0 bases from J, the gap between germline ends came to 10 bases. Germline-derived CDR1 and CDR2 are DFQATT and SNEGSKA (reference sequence). This CDR3 is 13 amino acids long.